Below are 19 T cell receptor beta chains sequenced from a single sample in a study of T cells after yellow fever vaccination. TCRdb reanalysed the 5' RACE reads using MiXCR and keeps one entry per CDR3 protein. The data hold roughly 520,000 distinct CDR3 sequences, with roughly a fifth observed a single time. The sequenced sample was PBMCs, obtained less than 25 days after the first yellow fever vaccination. The receptors here all came from a young man who received the YFV17D yellow fever vaccine.

The V gene is TRBV12-3 or TRBV12-4, the J gene TRBJ1-2; possibly TRBD1 for D (6 bases). Trimming took 5 bases from V and 7 from J, leaving 11 bases between them. The CDR3 contains 12 residues. The CDR3 nucleotides are TGTGCCAGCAGTCGCAGGGGAGGTGGCTACACCTTC. It specifies CASSRRGGGYTF.

The table lists this clonotype with a few counts. The J gene is TRBJ2-1, the V gene TRBV6-2 or TRBV6-3, with 9 bases that match TRBD2. Per the germline V gene, CDR1 is MNHEY and CDR2 is SVGEGT. The ends lost 0 bases at V and 8 bases at J; junction bases unmatched: 17. The CDR3 consists of 19 residues. The CDR3 region is CASSYSMGLASLIGDEQFF. Here the CDR3 DNA reads TGTGCCAGCAGTTACTCGATGGGACTAGCATCTTTAATTGGCGATGAGCAGTTCTTC.

This clonotype has only a few counts. The chain joins TRBV4-3 to TRBJ1-4, with D perhaps TRBD1 (6 bases). Trimming cost V 1 base and J 8 bases, with 17 bases left between them. This CDR3 has 16 amino acids. CDR1 is LGHNA, CDR2 YSLEER, per germline. The CDR3 DNA follows: TGCGCCAGCAGCCAAGTAGCGTACAGGGATGGGGAAAAACTGTTTTTT. Translation gives CASSQVAYRDGEKLFF.

This clonotype was picked up a small number of times. The chain is built from TRBV28 and TRBJ1-2; D may be TRBD1 (5 bases). The germline V and J ends were trimmed by 6 bases and 4 bases, with 9 bases remaining between them. The germline V gene has CDR1 MDHEN and CDR2 SYDVKM. This CDR3 contains 12 residues. CDR3 bases: TGTGCCAGCAGGACAGCTGTCTATGGCTACACCTTC. Its protein is CASRTAVYGYTF.

This chain links TRBV11-2 with TRBJ2-5, with D possibly TRBD2 on 5 matching bases. Germline loops: CDR1 SGHAT, CDR2 FQNNGV. The V gene lost 5 bases and the J gene lost 1 base, with 11 bases spanning the gap. The CDR3 spans 14 residues. CDR3 nucleotide sequence: TGTGCCAGCAGCCCTCCTAGCAGCCAAGAGACCCAGTACTTC. Its translation: CASSPPSSQETQYF.

This clonotype turned up a few times. The gene calls are TRBV27 and TRBJ1-5; D uncertain. Germline values: CDR1 MNHEY, CDR2 SMNVEV (reference sequence). The CDR3 length is 18 residues. V lost 0 bases to trimming and J lost 0 bases, with 15 bases between them. The CDR3 sequence: CASSLSPPGGYSNQPQHF. In nucleotides, the CDR3 is TGTGCCAGCAGTTTATCTCCGCCGGGAGGATATAGCAATCAGCCCCAGCATTTT.

This rearrangement joins TRBV20-1 to TRBJ2-3; 7 nucleotides line up with TRBD2. Germline V gene sequence: CDR1 DFQATT, CDR2 SNEGSKA (reference sequence). V shed 5 bases and J 0 bases; nucleotides not matched to a gene: 14. CDR3 length equals 17 residues. CDR3 loop: CSAPGRGGNPSTDTQYF. For the CDR3, the DNA is TGCAGTGCTCCCGGCCGCGGGGGAAATCCTAGCACAGATACGCAGTATTTT.

The V call is TRBV20-1, the J call TRBJ1-1; D remains unclear. The V end lost 3 bases, the J end lost 1 base, and 6 bases lay between the germline ends. The CDR3 contains 12 residues. The germline CDR1 and CDR2 sequences are DFQATT and SNEGSKA (reference sequence). The CDR3 bases are TGCAGTGCTAGCATGGGGAACACTGAAGCTTTCTTT. Protein sequence: CSASMGNTEAFF.

In this sample, this clonotype turned up a few times. This chain links TRBV7-2 with TRBJ2-1; possibly TRBD2 for D (6 bases). V lost 5 bases to trimming and J lost 4 bases, with 15 bases between them. The CDR3 is 15 amino acids. In germline, CDR1 is SGHTA, CDR2 FQGNSA. This CDR3 reads CASSQGRGGYNEQFF. As DNA, the CDR3 is TGTGCCAGCAGCCAAGGGCGGGGTGGTTACAATGAGCAGTTCTTC. Combining the CDR3 with reference TRBV7-2 and TRBJ2-1 gives the whole variable domain GAGVSQSPSNKVTEKGKDVELRCDPISGHTALYWYRQSLGQGLEFLIYFQGNSAPDKSGLPSDRFSAERTGGSVSTLTIQRTQQEDSAVYLCASSQGRGGYNEQFFGPGTRLTVL.

This clonotype has more than one count but fewer than ten. The rearrangement uses TRBV5-4 and TRBJ2-3; D gene unclear. Trimming took off 4 bases at V and 1 base at J, with 10 bases between the two ends. CDR1 is SGHNT and CDR2 is YYREEE in the germline V gene (reference sequence). This CDR3 contains 14 residues. The CDR3 spells CASSPEAGTDTQYF. CDR3 DNA sequence: TGTGCCAGCAGCCCCGAGGCGGGCACAGATACGCAGTATTTT. Using reference TRBV5-4 and TRBJ2-3 for the parts outside the CDR3, the full variable domain is ETGVTQSPTHLIKTRGQQVTLRCSSQSGHNTVSWYQQALGQGPQFIFQYYREEENGRGNFPPRFSGLQFPNYSSELNVNALELDDSALYLCASSPEAGTDTQYFGPGTRLTVL.

Only a few counts were recorded for this clonotype. The chain recombines TRBV12-3 or TRBV12-4 with TRBJ2-5; maybe TRBD1 (5 bases). With 5 bases removed from V and 1 base from J, the gap between germline ends came to 14 bases. The CDR3 is 15 amino acids. CDR3 sequence reads: CASSPPLGAQETQYF. DNA of the CDR3: TGTGCCAGCAGTCCCCCACTTGGGGCCCAAGAGACCCAGTACTTC.

This clonotype appeared a few times. This chain joins TRBV12-3 or TRBV12-4 and TRBJ2-1; D may match TRBD1 or TRBD2 (7 bases each). CDR3 length: 17 amino acids. Trimming stripped 7 bases from V and 0 bases from J, with 19 bases between. This CDR3 reads CASTGTGEGASYNEQFF. The CDR3 region has the DNA TGTGCCAGCACCGGGACCGGGGAGGGGGCCTCCTACAATGAGCAGTTCTTC.

This clonotype has more than one count but fewer than ten. This rearrangement joins TRBV5-1 to TRBJ2-3, with TRBD1 as a possible D gene (6 bases). This CDR3 contains 15 residues. Germline V gives CDR1 SGHRS, CDR2 YFSETQ. The V end was cut by 4 bases, the J end by 6 bases, with 18 bases between. The CDR3 loop reads CASSRSDSRRDTQYF. In DNA, the CDR3 is TGCGCCAGCAGCCGGTCGGACAGCCGCCGCGATACGCAGTATTTT.

In regard to this clonotype: The junction departs from the called germline gene at one end, perhaps through a read error. The V and J genes are TRBV3-1 and TRBJ2-5; D remains unclear. The CDR3 runs to 13 residues. Per germline, CDR1 LGHDT and CDR2 YNNKEL (reference sequence). The CDR3 DNA is TGTGCCAGCAGCCAAGAGGGGTCAGAGACCCAGCACTTC. Its translation is CASSQEGSETQHF.

This rearrangement joins TRBV5-1 to TRBJ2-5, with 9 bases identical to TRBD2. Trimming cost V 0 bases and J 7 bases; bases outside gene matches: 10. Germline CDR1 and CDR2: SGHRS and YFSETQ. The CDR3 runs to 16 residues. DNA for the CDR3: TGCGCCAGCAGCTTGGGTTTGACTAGCGGACAGTGGACCCAGTACTTC. Its protein is CASSLGLTSGQWTQYF.

The chain is built from TRBV9 and TRBJ2-2; possibly TRBD1 for D (6 bases). The CDR3 loop spans 15 amino acids. The germline CDR1 and CDR2 sequences are SGDLS and YYNGEE. Trimming removed 5 bases at V and 8 bases at J, with 19 bases between. The DNA of the CDR3 is TGTGCCAGCAGTGGACGCCTGGGGGCGGCGGGGGAGCTGTTTTTT. Translated: CASSGRLGAAGELFF.

V is TRBV29-1 and J is TRBJ2-4; 9 nucleotides match TRBD1. The CDR3 contains 14 residues. The germline gives CDR1 SQVTM, CDR2 ANQGSEA. V lost 4 bases, J lost 8 bases, and 9 bases stayed unmatched. The CDR3 DNA sequence: TGCAGCGTTGTCCCCAAGGGACAGGGAGACATTCAGTACTTC. Encoded protein: CSVVPKGQGDIQYF. Combining the CDR3 with reference TRBV29-1 and TRBJ2-4 gives the whole variable domain SAVISQKPSRDICQRGTSLTIQCQVDSQVTMMFWYRQQPGQSLTLIATANQGSEATYESGFVIDKFPISRPNLTFSTLTVSNMSPEDSSIYLCSVVPKGQGDIQYFGAGTRLSVL.

The chain joins TRBV5-5 to TRBJ2-7; 13 bases align to TRBD2. The germline V gene encodes CDR1 SGHKS and CDR2 YYEKEE (reference sequence). The CDR3 totals 15 residues. With V trimmed by 2 bases and J by 4 bases, 3 bases remained unmatched. The CDR3 nucleotides are TGTGCCAGCAGCTTTTGGACTAGCGGGGGTTACGAGCAGTACGTC. Amino acids: CASSFWTSGGYEQYV.

This clonotype was found a few times. This sequence joins TRBV7-9 and TRBJ1-2; a weak D match, TRBD1 (6 bases). The CDR3 is made up of 17 amino acids. CDR1 is SEHNR and CDR2 is FQNEAQ in the germline V gene (reference sequence). Trimming removed 4 bases from V and 5 bases from J, with 23 bases in between. In DNA form, the CDR3 reads TGTGCCAGCAGCTCCTCTCCGGGGGCGGGTGTGGTATATGGCTACACCTTC. Residues: CASSSSPGAGVVYGYTF. Full variable domain (missing parts from reference TRBV7-9 and TRBJ1-2): DTGVSQNPRHKITKRGQNVTFRCDPISEHNRLYWYRQTLGQGPEFLTYFQNEAQLEKSRLLSDRFSAERPKGSFSTLEIQRTEQGDSAMYLCASSSSPGAGVVYGYTFGSGTRLTVV.